The rows below give T cell receptor beta chains drawn from one sample of a study of blood T cell repertoires in COVID-19. The assay was immunoSEQ multiplex PCR, and TCRdb's table has in-frame clones only and misses some. The sample contains more than 250,000 clones, 70% to 90% of which appear only once. Sequencing used peripheral blood. These receptors were collected from a woman in her twenties or thirties with COVID-19, enrolled during active disease. CDR3s include the opening cysteine and the closing phenylalanine or tryptophan. D genes are given only for firm matches. The size entry is marked missing in some rows and otherwise reads once, few, many or a size class.

CDR3aa: CASSSYRTITDTEAFF
CDR3nt: TGTGCCAGCAGCTCATACAGGACGATTACGGACACTGAAGCTTTCTTT
d_gene: NA
v_gene: TRBV7-2
j_gene: TRBJ1-1
abundance: NA

CDR3aa: CASSSDRDGYTF
CDR3nt: TGTGCCAGCAGTTCGGACAGGGACGGCTACACCTTC
d_gene: TRBD1
v_gene: TRBV28
j_gene: TRBJ1-2
abundance: NA

CDR3aa: CSVGGTSEYNEQFF
CDR3nt: TGCAGCGTTGGGGGGACTAGCGAATACAATGAGCAGTTCTTC
d_gene: TRBD2
v_gene: TRBV29-1
j_gene: TRBJ2-1
abundance: NA

CDR3aa: CASSGASGGFNEQFF
CDR3nt: TGTGCCAGCAGCGGGGCTAGCGGGGGCTTCAATGAGCAGTTCTTC
d_gene: TRBD2
v_gene: TRBV4-2
j_gene: TRBJ2-1
abundance: once

CDR3aa: CASRSGGITDTQYF
CDR3nt: TGCGCCAGCAGATCGGGGGGTATCACAGATACGCAGTATTTT
d_gene: TRBD2
v_gene: TRBV5-1
j_gene: TRBJ2-3
abundance: NA

CDR3aa: CASSLEGVGYGYTF
CDR3nt: TGCGCCAGCAGCCTGGAGGGGGTCGGCTATGGCTACACCTTC
d_gene: NA
v_gene: TRBV5-1
j_gene: TRBJ1-2
abundance: NA

CDR3aa: CASSSRTSGAYNEQFF
CDR3nt: TGTGCCAGCAGCTCCCGGACTAGCGGGGCCTACAATGAGCAGTTCTTC
d_gene: TRBD2
v_gene: TRBV7-9
j_gene: TRBJ2-1
abundance: NA

CDR3aa: CASCRGGADYNEQFF
CDR3nt: TGTGCCAGCTGTCGCGGGGGGGCAGACTACAATGAGCAGTTCTTC
d_gene: TRBD2
v_gene: TRBV5-4
j_gene: TRBJ2-1
abundance: NA

CDR3aa: CASSLGGSTEAFF
CDR3nt: TGTGCCAGCAGCTTGGGAGGGAGCACTGAAGCTTTCTTT
d_gene: NA
v_gene: TRBV5-6
j_gene: TRBJ1-1
abundance: NA

CDR3aa: CASSLFTPGSTDTEAFF
CDR3nt: TGTGCCAGCAGCCTCTTCACTCCAGGGTCAACGGACACTGAAGCTTTCTTT
d_gene: NA
v_gene: TRBV3-1/TRBV3-2
j_gene: TRBJ1-1
abundance: NA

CDR3aa: CATSPGQGKGNTIYF
CDR3nt: TGTGCCACCAGTCCGGGACAGGGTAAGGGAAACACCATATATTTT
d_gene: TRBD1
v_gene: TRBV24-1
j_gene: TRBJ1-3
abundance: NA

CDR3aa: CASSISDQPQHF
CDR3nt: TGTGCCAGTAGTATTTCGGATCAGCCCCAGCATTTT
d_gene: NA
v_gene: TRBV19
j_gene: TRBJ1-5
abundance: NA

CDR3aa: CAVTPLAGESETQYF
CDR3nt: TGTGCCGTAACGCCACTAGCGGGGGAATCGGAGACCCAGTACTTC
d_gene: TRBD2
v_gene: TRBV6-5
j_gene: TRBJ2-5
abundance: NA

CDR3aa: CASSTSNNYGYTF
CDR3nt: TGTGCCAGCTCTACCAGTAATAACTATGGCTACACCTTC
d_gene: NA
v_gene: TRBV18
j_gene: TRBJ1-2
abundance: once

CDR3aa: CASSLSGTGNYGYTF
CDR3nt: TGCGCCAGCAGCTTGTCCGGGACAGGGAACTATGGCTACACCTTC
d_gene: TRBD1
v_gene: TRBV5-1
j_gene: TRBJ1-2
abundance: NA

CDR3aa: CASSLGGTGRLFF
CDR3nt: TGTGCCAGCAGCTTAGGGGGGACAGGGCGACTGTTTTTT
d_gene: TRBD1
v_gene: TRBV7-2
j_gene: TRBJ1-4
abundance: few

CDR3aa: CASSNRDNSPLHF
CDR3nt: TGTGCCAGCAGCAACAGGGATAATTCACCCCTCCACTTT
d_gene: NA
v_gene: TRBV14
j_gene: TRBJ1-6
abundance: NA

CDR3aa: CASSLAAGWDTQYF
CDR3nt: TGTGCCAGCAGCTTAGCGGCGGGGTGGGATACGCAGTATTTT
d_gene: NA
v_gene: TRBV7-8
j_gene: TRBJ2-3
abundance: NA

CDR3aa: CASSYSGGGTEAFF
CDR3nt: TGTGCCAGCAGCTACTCAGGGGGCGGCACTGAAGCTTTCTTT
d_gene: TRBD1
v_gene: TRBV11-3
j_gene: TRBJ1-1
abundance: NA

CDR3aa: CASSYGVNYGYTF
CDR3nt: TGTGCCAGCAGTTACGGAGTTAACTATGGCTACACCTTC
d_gene: NA
v_gene: TRBV6-5
j_gene: TRBJ1-2
abundance: NA

CDR3aa: CASSSGGSFNEKLFF
CDR3nt: TGCGCCAGCAGCTCAGGGGGTTCCTTTAATGAAAAACTGTTTTTT
d_gene: TRBD1
v_gene: TRBV5-1
j_gene: TRBJ1-4
abundance: once

CDR3aa: CASSLPRGGGSEQFF
CDR3nt: TGCGCCAGCAGCTTACCGCGGGGGGGCGGGAGTGAGCAGTTCTTC
d_gene: TRBD2
v_gene: TRBV5-1
j_gene: TRBJ2-1
abundance: NA

CDR3aa: CASSTGTGRENTGELFF
CDR3nt: TGTGCCAGCAGCACTGGGACAGGGCGAGAAAACACCGGGGAGCTGTTTTTT
d_gene: TRBD1
v_gene: TRBV9
j_gene: TRBJ2-2
abundance: NA

CDR3aa: CASSQTGLPSYNEQFF
CDR3nt: TGTGCCAGCAGCCAAACGGGACTACCATCCTACAATGAGCAGTTCTTC
d_gene: TRBD2
v_gene: TRBV3-1/TRBV3-2
j_gene: TRBJ2-1
abundance: NA

CDR3aa: CAWVRGFWDGYTF
CDR3nt: TGTGCCTGGGTTAGAGGGTTCTGGGATGGCTACACCTTC
d_gene: NA
v_gene: TRBV30
j_gene: TRBJ1-2
abundance: once

CDR3aa: CASSHRAGTGQTEAFF
CDR3nt: TGCGCCAGCAGCCACCGAGCCGGGACAGGGCAGACTGAAGCTTTCTTT
d_gene: TRBD1
v_gene: TRBV4-1
j_gene: TRBJ1-1
abundance: NA

CDR3aa: CASNQINYGYTF
CDR3nt: TGTGCCAGTAATCAGATTAACTATGGCTACACCTTC
d_gene: NA
v_gene: TRBV19
j_gene: TRBJ1-2
abundance: NA

CDR3aa: CASSQGQGPIGELFF
CDR3nt: TGCGCCAGCAGCCAAGGCCAGGGGCCAATCGGGGAGCTGTTTTTT
d_gene: NA
v_gene: TRBV4-3
j_gene: TRBJ2-2
abundance: NA

CDR3aa: CASSYSRGYEQYF
CDR3nt: TGTGCCAGCAGTTACTCTCGGGGTTACGAGCAGTACTTC
d_gene: NA
v_gene: TRBV6-5
j_gene: TRBJ2-7
abundance: NA

CDR3aa: CASSDGQGAYGYTF
CDR3nt: TGCGCCAGCAGCGACGGACAGGGGGCGTATGGCTACACCTTC
d_gene: TRBD1
v_gene: TRBV4-1
j_gene: TRBJ1-2
abundance: NA

CDR3aa: CASSSPGQGTNEKLFF
CDR3nt: TGTGCCAGCAGTTCGCCGGGACAGGGCACTAATGAAAAACTGTTTTTT
d_gene: TRBD1
v_gene: TRBV28
j_gene: TRBJ1-4
abundance: NA

CDR3aa: CASSGGYRADEQYF
CDR3nt: TGTGCCAGCAGCGGCGGATACAGGGCGGACGAGCAGTACTTC
d_gene: NA
v_gene: TRBV25-1
j_gene: TRBJ2-7
abundance: NA

CDR3aa: CATSSDSGGLQETQYF
CDR3nt: TGTGCCACCAGCAGTGATAGCGGGGGGCTTCAAGAGACCCAGTACTTC
d_gene: TRBD2
v_gene: TRBV15
j_gene: TRBJ2-5
abundance: once

CDR3aa: CASSYSGDGEKLFF
CDR3nt: TGTGCCAGCAGTTACTCCGGCGACGGGGAAAAACTGTTTTTT
d_gene: NA
v_gene: TRBV6-5
j_gene: TRBJ1-4
abundance: NA

CDR3aa: CASSRAGFDYGYTF
CDR3nt: TGCGCCAGCAGCAGAGCAGGGTTTGACTATGGCTACACCTTC
d_gene: NA
v_gene: TRBV4-1
j_gene: TRBJ1-2
abundance: NA

CDR3aa: CASSRDISNTEAFF
CDR3nt: TGTGCCAGCAGTCGGGACATCTCAAACACTGAAGCTTTCTTT
d_gene: NA
v_gene: TRBV6-5
j_gene: TRBJ1-1
abundance: NA

CDR3aa: CASSFTSGGIQETQYF
CDR3nt: TGTGCCAGCAGCTTTACTAGCGGGGGGATCCAAGAGACCCAGTACTTC
d_gene: TRBD2
v_gene: TRBV5-4
j_gene: TRBJ2-5
abundance: NA

CDR3aa: CASSQGAGHTEAFF
CDR3nt: TGTGCCAGCAGCCAAGGAGCAGGGCACACTGAAGCTTTCTTT
d_gene: NA
v_gene: TRBV3-1/TRBV3-2
j_gene: TRBJ1-1
abundance: NA

CDR3aa: CASGRTGYGYTF
CDR3nt: TGTGCCAGCGGAAGGACAGGCTATGGCTACACCTTC
d_gene: TRBD1
v_gene: TRBV6-5
j_gene: TRBJ1-2
abundance: NA

CDR3aa: CASSQGTSGRIF
CDR3nt: TGTGCCAGCAGCCAGGGGACTAGCGGGCGTATTTTT
d_gene: NA
v_gene: TRBV21-1
j_gene: TRBJ2-2
abundance: once

CDR3aa: CASSPQGGNYGYTF
CDR3nt: TGTGCCAGCAGCCCCCAGGGGGGTAACTATGGCTACACCTTC
d_gene: TRBD1
v_gene: TRBV5-4
j_gene: TRBJ1-2
abundance: NA